The rows below give T cell receptor beta chains drawn from one sample of a study of type 1 and type 2 diabetes patients. Via MiXCR, TCRdb re-called the multiplex PCR reads, giving one row per CDR3 protein. This sample has around 300,000 distinct CDR3 sequences; 47% occur once, and the top ten carry 12% to 15%. Source material: peripheral blood mononuclear cells (PBMCs). These receptors originate from a young man with type 2 diabetes. Each CDR3 is given with its conserved first and last residue. The D gene is left open where the match is weak. For some rows the clone size is stated as once, few or many, or as a class when expanded; others skip it.

TGCGCCAGCAGCCAAGGCACGAGAAGCGGCTATGGCTACACCTTC	CASSQGTRSGYGYTF	TRBJ1-2	few	-	TRBV5-1
TGTGCCAGCAGCATTCAGGACAGGGGCGGTATCGGAAACCGAAATCCTATGGTGTCTGACTACACCTTC	CASSIQDRGGIGNRNPMVSDYTF	TRBJ1-2	-	TRBD1	TRBV7-2
TGTGCCAGCAGCGCAGGACTAGCGGTCCCAGATACGCAGTATTTT	CASSAGLAVPDTQYF	TRBJ2-3	few	TRBD2	TRBV7-3
TGTGCCAGCAGTGCCCGACAGGGTTTGGACTATGGCTACACCTTC	CASSARQGLDYGYTF	TRBJ1-2	few	TRBD1	TRBV27
TGCGCCAGCAGTGAGTCGAGGGGGCTAGCGGGAGGATACGAGCAGTACTTC	CASSESRGLAGGYEQYF	TRBJ2-7	once	TRBD2	TRBV10-1
TGTGCCAGCAGTGAACTTCCCGCCTGGGATACGCAGTATTTT	CASSELPAWDTQYF	TRBJ2-3	-	-	TRBV6-1
TGTGCCACCAGCACGGGGGGAGGGTTGGAGACCCAGTACTTC	CATSTGGGLETQYF	TRBJ2-5	few	TRBD2	TRBV15
TGCAGTGCTACCGACAAGCAGGGGAAGGGAAACACCATATATTTT	CSATDKQGKGNTIYF	TRBJ1-3	-	-	TRBV20-1
TGCAGTGCTAGGGAGGACAGGTTTAGCACAGATACGCAGTATTTT	CSAREDRFSTDTQYF	TRBJ2-3	once	TRBD1	TRBV20-1
TGTGCCAGCAGTTACTCTGGAGGGCCCTATAATTCACCCCTCCACTTT	CASSYSGGPYNSPLHF	TRBJ1-6	few	-	TRBV6-5
TGTGCCAGTAGTATTTGGTCCGCCTGGAGCACCGGGGAGCTGTTTTTT	CASSIWSAWSTGELFF	TRBJ2-2	-	-	TRBV19
TGTGCCAGCTCCGGGGCGAACTATGGCTACACCTTC	CASSGANYGYTF	TRBJ1-2	few	-	TRBV7-3
TGTGCCAGCAGCCAAGATCTAGGGCCCAGCGGGTGGCAGTTCTTC	CASSQDLGPSGWQFF	TRBJ2-1	-	-	TRBV7-2
TGTGCCAGCAGCTTAACTCCACTGAGACAGGTAAGCTCCTACGAGCAGTACTTC	CASSLTPLRQVSSYEQYF	TRBJ2-7	-	-	TRBV7-3
TGCAGTGCAAGGACAGCCTACAACACTGAAGCTTTCTTT	CSARTAYNTEAFF	TRBJ1-1	-	-	TRBV20-1
TGTGCCATCAGTGATCAAATTTTATCAGCCGGGGGGGATTACGAGCAGTACTTC	CAISDQILSAGGDYEQYF	TRBJ2-7	few	TRBD2	TRBV10-3
TGTGCCAGCAGCTTACGGGGGCCGGGAGCCTACGAGCAGTACTTC	CASSLRGPGAYEQYF	TRBJ2-7	many	-	TRBV7-8
TGTGCCAGCAGTGAAGCGCTAAAGCCCCAGCATTTT	CASSEALKPQHF	TRBJ1-5	few	-	TRBV2
TGTGCCAGCAGCTTATTCGTAGATACGCAGTATTTT	CASSLFVDTQYF	TRBJ2-3	-	-	TRBV7-9
TGTGCCAGTAGTGTATTATTGGGACTAGCGGGAGTCGGCGGGCAGTACTTC	CASSVLLGLAGVGGQYF	TRBJ2-7	-	TRBD2	TRBV19
TGCAGCGTTGAATTAGTGGGCTCGGCTAATGAAAAACTGTTTTTT	CSVELVGSANEKLFF	TRBJ1-4	-	-	TRBV29-1
TGTGCCAGCAGCATGGAACCTGTCGGCTATGGCTACACCTTC	CASSMEPVGYGYTF	TRBJ1-2	few	-	TRBV7-2